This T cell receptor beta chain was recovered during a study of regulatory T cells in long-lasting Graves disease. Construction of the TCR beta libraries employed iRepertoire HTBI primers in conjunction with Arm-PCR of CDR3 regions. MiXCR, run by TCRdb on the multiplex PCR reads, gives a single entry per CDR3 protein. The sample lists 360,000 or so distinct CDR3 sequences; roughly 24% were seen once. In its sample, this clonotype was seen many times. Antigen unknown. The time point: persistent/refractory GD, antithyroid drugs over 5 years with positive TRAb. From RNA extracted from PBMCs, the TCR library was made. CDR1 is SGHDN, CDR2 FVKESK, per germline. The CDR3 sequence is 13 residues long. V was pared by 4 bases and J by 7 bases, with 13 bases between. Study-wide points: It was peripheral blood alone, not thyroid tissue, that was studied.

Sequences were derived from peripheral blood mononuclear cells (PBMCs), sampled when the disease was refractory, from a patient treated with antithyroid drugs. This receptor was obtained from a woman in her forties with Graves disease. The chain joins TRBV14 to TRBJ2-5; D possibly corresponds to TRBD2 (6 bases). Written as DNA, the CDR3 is TGTGCCAGCAGCCGAGGGACTTCGGGGACCCAGTACTTC. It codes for CASSRGTSGTQYF. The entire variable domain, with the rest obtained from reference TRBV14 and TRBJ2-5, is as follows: EAGVTQFPSHSVIEKGQTVTLRCDPISGHDNLYWYRRVMGKEIKFLLHFVKESKQDESGMPNNRFLAERTGGTYSTLKVQPAELEDSGVYFCASSRGTSGTQYFGPGTRLLVL.